This T cell receptor beta chain was retrieved from a study of cytomegalovirus exposure and HLA in healthy donors. PCR primers comprised 60 Vbeta and 13 Jbeta primers. TCRdb keeps only in-frame clones here, not all; method: immunoSEQ multiplex PCR. The sample consists of 150,000 to 200,000 clones, over 75% of them appearing once. To note about this clone: The antigen is undetermined.

Findings and caveats of the study: Sequencing artifact likely explains a cluster of highly shared sequence variants.

This CDR3 comprises 16 residues. Trimming took off 0 bases at V and 1 base at J, with 14 bases between the two ends. Germline V gene lookup returns CDR1 GTSNPN and CDR2 SVGIG (reference sequence). The sequenced sample consisted of PBMCs. This receptor was obtained from a girl less than two years old in good health and CMV-seronegative. The chain couples TRBV30 to TRBJ2-3; D ambiguous. This CDR3 reads CAWSVRGRPGTDTQYF. In nucleotides, the CDR3 is TGTGCCTGGAGTGTACGCGGCCGGCCTGGCACAGATACGCAGTATTTT.